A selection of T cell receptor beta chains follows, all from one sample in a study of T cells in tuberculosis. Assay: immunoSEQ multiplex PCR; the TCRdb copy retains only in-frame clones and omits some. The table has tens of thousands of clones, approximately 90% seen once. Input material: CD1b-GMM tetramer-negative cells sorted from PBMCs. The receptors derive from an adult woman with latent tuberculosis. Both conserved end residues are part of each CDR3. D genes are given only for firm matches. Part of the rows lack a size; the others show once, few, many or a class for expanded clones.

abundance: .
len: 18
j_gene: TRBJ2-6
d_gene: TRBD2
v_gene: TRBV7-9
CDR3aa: CASSLVGGRDSGANVLTF
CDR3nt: TGTGCCAGCAGCTTAGTAGGAGGGAGGGACTCTGGGGCCAACGTCCTGACTTTC

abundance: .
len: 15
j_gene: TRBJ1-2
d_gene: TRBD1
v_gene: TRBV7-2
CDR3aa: CASSLRGQGDYGYTF
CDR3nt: TGTGCCAGCAGCTTGAGGGGACAGGGGGACTATGGCTACACCTTC

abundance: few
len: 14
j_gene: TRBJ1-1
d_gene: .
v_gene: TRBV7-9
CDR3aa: CASSLGQVNTEAFF
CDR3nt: TGTGCCAGCAGCTTAGGGCAGGTGAACACTGAAGCTTTCTTT

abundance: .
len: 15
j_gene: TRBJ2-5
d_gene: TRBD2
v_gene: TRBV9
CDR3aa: CASTRASGGGETQYF
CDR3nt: TGTGCCAGCACTCGGGCTAGCGGGGGAGGGGAGACCCAGTACTTC

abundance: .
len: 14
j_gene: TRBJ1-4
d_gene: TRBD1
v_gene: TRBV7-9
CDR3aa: CASSLGTGGEKLFF
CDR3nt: TGTGCCAGCAGCCTAGGGACAGGGGGCGAAAAACTGTTTTTT

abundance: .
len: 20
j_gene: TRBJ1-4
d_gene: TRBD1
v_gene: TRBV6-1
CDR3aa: CASSEGGGTGSIVATEKLFF
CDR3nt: TGTGCCAGCAGTGAAGGGGGCGGGACAGGGTCCATCGTAGCGACTGAAAAACTGTTTTTT

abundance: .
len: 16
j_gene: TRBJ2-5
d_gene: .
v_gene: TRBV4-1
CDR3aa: CASSQEVSGLQETQYF
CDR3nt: TGCGCCAGCAGCCAAGAAGTTTCCGGACTCCAAGAGACCCAGTACTTC

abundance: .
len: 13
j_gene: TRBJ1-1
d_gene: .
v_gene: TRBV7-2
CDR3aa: CASSFIVYTEAFF
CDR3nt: TGTGCCAGCAGCTTTATAGTCTACACTGAAGCTTTCTTT

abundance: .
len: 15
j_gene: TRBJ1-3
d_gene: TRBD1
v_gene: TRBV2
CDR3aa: CASSELDRAGNTIYF
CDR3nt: TGTGCCAGCAGTGAATTAGACAGGGCTGGAAACACCATATATTTT

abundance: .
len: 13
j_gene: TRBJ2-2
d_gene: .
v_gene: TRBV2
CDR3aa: CASRGLGNGELFF
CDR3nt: TGTGCCAGCCGAGGTTTAGGAAACGGGGAGCTGTTTTTT

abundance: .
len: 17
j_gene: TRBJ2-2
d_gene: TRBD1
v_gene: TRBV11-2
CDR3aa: CASSLGTGQPFTGELFF
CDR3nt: TGTGCCAGCAGCTTAGGGACAGGCCAGCCTTTCACCGGGGAGCTGTTTTTT

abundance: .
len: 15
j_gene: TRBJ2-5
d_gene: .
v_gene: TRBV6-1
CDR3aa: CASSEAIGQGETQYF
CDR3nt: TGTGCCAGCAGTGAAGCAATAGGGCAGGGGGAGACCCAGTACTTC

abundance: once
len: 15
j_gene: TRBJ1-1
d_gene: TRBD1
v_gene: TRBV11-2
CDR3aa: CASSLIRQGWTEAFF
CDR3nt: TGTGCCAGCAGCTTAATCCGACAGGGATGGACTGAAGCTTTCTTT

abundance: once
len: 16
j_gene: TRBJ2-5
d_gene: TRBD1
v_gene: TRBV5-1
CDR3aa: CASSSQGQGPQETQYF
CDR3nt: TGCGCCAGCAGTTCCCAAGGACAGGGCCCTCAAGAGACCCAGTACTTC

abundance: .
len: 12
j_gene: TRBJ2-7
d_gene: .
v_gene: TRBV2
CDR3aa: CASSQQGYEQYF
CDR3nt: TGTGCCAGCAGCCAGCAGGGGTACGAGCAGTACTTC